Listed here are 27 T cell receptor beta chains from one sample, sequenced in a study of Graves' ophthalmopathy and Graves' hyperthyroidism. RNA transcripts provided the template for amplifying TCR beta CDR3 regions. HTBI primers primed a first-round RT-PCR, and a second-round multiplex PCR followed. TCRdb re-called the multiplex PCR reads through MiXCR, storing one row per CDR3 protein. The table lists approximately 540,000 distinct CDR3 sequences, approximately 35% of them singletons. The sample consisted of peripheral blood or thyroid tissue (not recorded which). These receptor sequences come from an adult man with Graves' hyperthyroidism.

This clonotype occurred many times. The rearrangement joins TRBV10-3 to TRBJ2-5; 11 positions agree with TRBD1. Germline CDR1 ENHRY, CDR2 SYGVKD. V lost 0 bases, J lost 1 base, and 16 bases stayed unmatched. The CDR3 is made up of 21 amino acids. DNA for the CDR3: TGTGCCATCAGTGAGTCGGTTACCGGGACAGGGGGTGAGCTGGGCCAAGAGACCCAGTACTTC. Translated, it gives CAISESVTGTGGELGQETQYF.

This clonotype was recorded only once. A much larger clone differs by one base, so this may be a read error. CDR3 sequence: CASSYTATYVQYF. The CDR3 coding sequence is TGTGCCAGCAGTTACACAGCCACCTACGTGCAGTACTTC. The rearrangement links TRBV6-5 to TRBJ2-7, with unresolved D. Germline lookup yields CDR1 MNHEY and CDR2 SVGAGI. This CDR3 has 13 amino acids.

The genes are TRBV6-1 and TRBJ1-1; D remains unclear. The V gene lost 11 bases and the J gene lost 5 bases, with 21 bases spanning the gap. This CDR3 comprises 14 residues. Per the germline V gene, CDR1 is MNHNS and CDR2 is SASEGT. DNA for the CDR3: TGTGCCGGCCTGCCTAGCGTGGCGGGGACTGAAGCTTTCTTT. This codes for CAGLPSVAGTEAFF.

This clonotype has ten or more counts. The genes are TRBV5-6 and TRBJ1-1; D is unclear. The CDR3 is made up of 14 amino acids. Looked up from germline, CDR1 is SGHDT and CDR2 is YYEEEE. Trimming took off 3 bases at V and 6 bases at J, with 15 bases between the two ends. The CDR3, as DNA: TGTGCCAGCAGCTCACCTTCGAGGTCGGCTGAAGCTTTCTTT. Its translation: CASSSPSRSAEAFF.

Ten or more counts support this clonotype. This chain links TRBV29-1 with TRBJ2-5, with TRBD1 as a possible D gene (6 bases). The germline V gene encodes CDR1 SQVTM and CDR2 ANQGSEA. V lost 3 bases and J 6 bases, leaving 14 bases between the germline ends. The CDR3 consists of 13 residues. CDR3 sequence (DNA): TGCAGCGTTGACCACAGGGACGGAAAGACCCAGTACTTC. Protein product: CSVDHRDGKTQYF.

This rearrangement joins TRBV20-1 to TRBJ1-2; 8 bases agree with TRBD1. CDR3 size: 18 residues. Germline-derived CDR1 and CDR2 are DFQATT and SNEGSKA (reference sequence). V was clipped by 5 bases and J by 0 bases; unmatched bases: 17. The CDR3 nucleotides read TGCAGTGCTTTATACTCCCGGGACAGGACTACAGCTAACTATGGCTACACCTTC. Translating gives CSALYSRDRTTANYGYTF.

About this clonotype: Since a much larger clone is just one base distant, this may be a read error. The rearrangement links TRBV5-1 to TRBJ2-2; 14 bases match TRBD2. Germline lookup yields CDR1 SGHRS and CDR2 YFSETQ. The ends lost 4 bases at V and 6 bases at J; junction bases unmatched: 11. This CDR3 region has 18 residues. For the CDR3, the DNA is TGCGCCAGCAGCCCCTTGGGCCGGACTAGCGGGAGGTCCGGGGAGCTGTTTTTT. Encoded protein: CASSPLGRTSGRSGELFF.

This clonotype has ten or more counts. The rearrangement uses TRBV7-6 and TRBJ2-7; no clear D. Trimming took 1 base from V and 3 from J, leaving 10 bases between them. The V gene's germline CDR1 is SGHVS and CDR2 FNYEAQ. CDR3 length equals 14 residues. CDR3 sequence (DNA): TGTGCCAGCAGCTTAGGGGCTAACAGCTACGAGCAGTACTTC. Protein product: CASSLGANSYEQYF.

This clonotype was observed a few times. The V and J genes are TRBV7-2 and TRBJ2-3, with D tentatively TRBD1 (5 bases). Trimming removed 3 bases from V and 4 bases from J, with 11 bases in between. This CDR3 region has 14 residues. Germline CDR1 is SGHTA and CDR2 is FQGNSA. The CDR3 DNA follows: TGTGCCAGCAGCTTCTGGCAGGGCTCAGATACGCAGTATTTT. Translating it yields CASSFWQGSDTQYF.

V usage is TRBV10-3 and J usage is TRBJ2-7; D is perhaps TRBD1 or TRBD2 (5 bases each). The assigned J gene may be wrong: the sequence end matches TRBJ2-1 better. The length of the CDR3 is 14 residues. Germline V CDR1 and CDR2: ENHRY, SYGVKD. The CDR3 is CAISPIGEQGEQFF. CDR3 nucleotide sequence: TGTGCCATCAGTCCCATCGGGGAGCAGGGCGAGCAGTTCTTC.

Note on this clonotype: A much bigger clone sits one base away, suggesting this may be a read error. This chain joins TRBV7-2 and TRBJ1-1, with TRBD1 matching over 7 bases. The germline V gene encodes CDR1 SGHTA and CDR2 FQGNSA. This CDR3 comprises 12 residues. Trimming cost V 3 bases and J 8 bases; bases outside gene matches: 3. CDR3 bases: TGTACCAGCAGCTTGACAGGGTGGGAAGCTTTCTTT. It codes for CTSSLTGWEAFF.

The V and J genes are TRBV29-1 and TRBJ1-1, with 7 bases matching TRBD1. J was trimmed by 4 bases and V by 5 bases; bases with no gene match: 13. The CDR3 has 15 residues. The germline gives CDR1 SQVTM, CDR2 ANQGSEA. CDR3 DNA sequence: TGCAGCGTTAGGAGGACAGGAGGAATCGGCACTGAAGCTTTCTTT. Translated, it gives CSVRRTGGIGTEAFF. The full variable domain, with the rest looked up from reference TRBV29-1 and TRBJ1-1, is SAVISQKPSRDICQRGTSLTIQCQVDSQVTMMFWYRQQPGQSLTLIATANQGSEATYESGFVIDKFPISRPNLTFSTLTVSNMSPEDSSIYLCSVRRTGGIGTEAFFGQGTRLTVV.

This clonotype was observed a handful of times. The chain links TRBV7-8 to TRBJ2-3, with 11 bases lining up with TRBD2. In germline, CDR1 is SGHVS, CDR2 FQNEAQ. Trimming removed 1 base from V and 2 bases from J; junction bases left unmatched: 5. The CDR3 loop spans 17 amino acids. The CDR3 DNA follows: TGTGCCAGCAGCTTAGGGCTAGCGGGAGGAGTCACAGATACGCAGTATTTT. This codes for CASSLGLAGGVTDTQYF.

The chain links TRBV5-6 to TRBJ1-6, with TRBD1 matching 7 bases. This CDR3 has 16 amino acids. Germline CDR1 is SGHDT and CDR2 is YYEEEE. The trim removed 3 bases at V and 10 bases at J, leaving 13 bases unmatched. CDR3 sequence (DNA): TGTGCCAGCAGCTCGCACGACCTACAGGGGTTGTCACCCCTCCACTTT. It translates to CASSSHDLQGLSPLHF.

This clonotype was observed a few times. The chain employs TRBV28 and TRBJ1-2; 8 nucleotides line up with TRBD1. CDR1 is MDHEN, CDR2 SYDVKM, per germline. The length of the CDR3 is 15 residues. V shed 6 bases, J shed 4 bases, and the junction held 10 bases outside the gene matches. Written as DNA, the CDR3 is TGTGCCAGCAGCACAAGTGGACAGGGCGGCTATGGCTACACCTTC. Protein product: CASSTSGQGGYGYTF.

V and J are TRBV11-1 and TRBJ2-7; 9 bases align to TRBD2. The CDR3 consists of 14 residues. Germline V gene lookup returns CDR1 SGHAT and CDR2 FQDESV (reference sequence). V shed 3 bases, J shed 4 bases, and the junction held 4 bases outside the gene matches. The CDR3 bases are TGTGCCAGCAGCTTGGAAACTAGCGGGTACGAGCAGTACTTC. Translation gives CASSLETSGYEQYF.

CDR3 sequence (DNA): TGTGCCAGCAGTTACTCGGGGAGTCATGAGCAGTTCTTC. This codes for CASSYSGSHEQFF. This sequence joins TRBV6-5 and TRBJ2-1; a weak D match, TRBD2 (5 bases). Deletions cut 0 bases from V and 8 bases from J, with 8 bases between. Germline V gene lookup returns CDR1 MNHEY and CDR2 SVGAGI. The CDR3 runs to 13 residues.

Only a few counts were recorded for this clonotype. The rearrangement links TRBV5-1 to TRBJ1-2; 9 bases are a match to TRBD1. The germline V gene encodes CDR1 SGHRS and CDR2 YFSETQ. With V trimmed by 2 bases and J by 0 bases, 8 bases remained unmatched. CDR3 length: 17 amino acids. CDR3 loop: CASSFADRGVANYGYTF. In DNA form, the CDR3 reads TGCGCCAGCAGCTTCGCGGACAGGGGCGTAGCTAACTATGGCTACACCTTC.

On this clonotype itself: A much larger clone differs by one base, so this may be a read error. The conserved phenylalanine or tryptophan is not found at the CDR3 terminus, so this likely reflects a read error. V gene TRBV10-3 combines with J gene TRBJ1-6; the D is unclear. Germline V gene lookup returns CDR1 ENHRY and CDR2 SYGVKD. This CDR3 has 13 residues. The CDR3, as DNA: TGTGCCAGCAGTTACTCTCCTGATTCACCCCTCCACCTT. This sequence encodes CASSYSPDSPLHL.

This clonotype was counted only a few times. The chain uses TRBV30 and TRBJ1-1; TRBD1 matches at 8 bases. Germline V gene sequence: CDR1 GTSNPN, CDR2 SVGIG (reference sequence). J lost 7 bases, V lost 2 bases, and 9 bases had no gene match. CDR3 size: 14 residues. In DNA form, the CDR3 reads TGTGCCTGGAGTCTCGGACAGGGATGGAATGAAGCTTTCTTT. Its protein is CAWSLGQGWNEAFF.

The chain has TRBV19 and TRBJ1-1, with a tentative D call TRBD1 (6 bases). Trimming pared 4 bases from V and 0 bases from J, leaving 9 bases between. Germline V gene sequence: CDR1 LNHDA, CDR2 SQIVND (reference sequence). The CDR3 consists of 14 residues. The CDR3 region is CASSNDRLNTEAFF. In DNA, the CDR3 is TGTGCCAGTAGTAATGACAGGTTGAACACTGAAGCTTTCTTT.

This chain links TRBV2 with TRBJ2-7; TRBD1 matches 8 bases. The V segment lost 6 bases and the J segment 6 bases; nucleotides outside the gene matches: 16. Germline values: CDR1 SNHLY, CDR2 FYNNEI. The CDR3 covers 16 residues. CDR3 coding DNA: TGTGCCAGCAGCTTAGCGTCGGCAGGGGGCTTGGGCGAGCAGTACTTC. This codes for CASSLASAGGLGEQYF.

This clonotype appeared many times. This may come from a read error, since a much larger clone is one base off. The chain carries TRBV6-5 and TRBJ1-1, with a weak D call TRBD1 (5 bases). Trimming cost V 6 bases and J 1 base, with 6 bases left between them. This CDR3 has 12 residues. Germline V gene lookup returns CDR1 MNHEY and CDR2 SVGAGI. The CDR3 sequence: CASSDRNTEAFF. DNA for the CDR3: TGTGCCAGCAGCGACAGGAACACTGAAGCTTTCTTT.

Remarks on this clonotype: An end of the junction differs from the germline gene, which may be a read error. The rearrangement links TRBV11-2 to TRBJ2-6, with 7 bases lining up with TRBD1. Germline lookup yields CDR1 SGHAT and CDR2 FQNNGV. CDR3 length: 15 residues. The DNA for the CDR3 is TGTGCCGGCAGCCACAGGGGTTCCGGGGCCAACGTCCTGACTTTC. Amino acids: CAGSHRGSGANVLTF.

The rearrangement links TRBV6-6 to TRBJ1-6; TRBD1 matches at 10 bases. CDR1 and CDR2 (germline): MNHNY, SVGAGI (reference sequence). J gave up 8 bases and V 9 bases, and 4 bases lay outside the gene matches. CDR3 size: 13 residues. The CDR3: CASGDRGYSPLHF. DNA of the CDR3: TGTGCCAGTGGGGACAGGGGATATTCACCCCTCCACTTT.

This chain connects TRBV14 to TRBJ1-4, with unresolved D. Per germline, CDR1 SGHDN and CDR2 FVKESK. This CDR3 region has 15 residues. Trimming cost V 4 bases and J 7 bases, with 16 bases left between them. The CDR3 protein is CASSPDLLGSEKLFF. In nucleotides, the CDR3 is TGTGCCAGCAGCCCTGACCTGTTAGGTTCTGAAAAACTGTTTTTT.

This clonotype was seen at least ten times. The chain combines TRBV7-8 with TRBJ1-2, with D tentatively TRBD1 (6 bases). This CDR3 has 12 residues. Germline CDR1 reads SGHVS; CDR2 reads FQNEAQ. The V end was cut by 10 bases, the J end by 8 bases, with 17 bases between. CDR3 DNA: TGTGCCACCGGGGGGGGCGCGGTCGGCTACACCTTC. Its protein is CATGGGAVGYTF. Drawing the rest from reference TRBV7-8 and TRBJ1-2, the complete variable domain is GAGVSQSPRYKVAKRGQDVALRCDPISGHVSLFWYQQALGQGPEFLTYFQNEAQLDKSGLPSDRFFAERPEGSVSTLKIQRTQQEDSAVYLCATGGGAVGYTFGSGTRLTVV.